This T cell receptor beta chain was obtained from a study of T cells in Graves' hyperthyroidism and ophthalmopathy. If no ophthalmopathy progression occurred within 18 months, Graves' hyperthyroidism was stable. Diagnoses used clinical symptoms, serum thyroxine and TRAb, thyroid ultrasound and orbital computed tomography. This clonotype was picked up a small number of times. There were TCR beta CDR3 regions amplified from RNA transcripts. When the TCR CDR3 underwent first-round RT-PCR, the HTBI primer set was used. A single record per CDR3 protein comes from TCRdb applying MiXCR to the multiplex PCR reads. The sample shows under 250,000 distinct CDR3 sequences, roughly a sixth of them seen only once. The V and J ends lost 3 bases and 0 bases respectively, with 10 bases between them. This CDR3 comprises 16 residues. Looked up from germline, CDR1 is KGHDR and CDR2 is SFDVKD.

Sequenced material: blood. The chain combines TRBV24-1 with TRBJ2-2, with no clear D. The receptor was derived from a woman between 45 and 60 years old with Graves' hyperthyroidism. The chain's CDR3 is CATSDTKGSNTGELFF. The CDR3 region has the DNA TGTGCCACCAGTGATACGAAAGGGTCGAACACCGGGGAGCTGTTTTTT.